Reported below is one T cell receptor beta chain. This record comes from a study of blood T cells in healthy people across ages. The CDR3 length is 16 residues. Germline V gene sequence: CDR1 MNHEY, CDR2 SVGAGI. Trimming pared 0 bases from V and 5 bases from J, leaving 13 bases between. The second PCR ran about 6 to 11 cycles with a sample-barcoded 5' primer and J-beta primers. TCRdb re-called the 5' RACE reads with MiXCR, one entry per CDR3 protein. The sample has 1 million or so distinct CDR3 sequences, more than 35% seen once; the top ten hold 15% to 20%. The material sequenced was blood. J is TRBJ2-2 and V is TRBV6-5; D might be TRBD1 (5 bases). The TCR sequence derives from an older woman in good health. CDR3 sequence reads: CASSYSWGLGTGELFF. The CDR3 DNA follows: TGTGCCAGCAGTTACTCCTGGGGCTTAGGGACCGGGGAGCTGTTTTTT.